There are a few counts of the clone carrying this TCR beta chain. Every isolated RNA sample was fully reverse transcribed, so sequencing captured expressed TCRB transcripts. Assay: immunoSEQ multiplex PCR; the TCRdb copy retains only in-frame clones and omits some. The sample lists around 430,000 clones, 25% to 35% seen once, with about 0.06% in the top ten. Per the germline V gene, CDR1 is SEHNR and CDR2 is FQNEAQ (reference sequence). The CDR3 length is 14 residues. Trimming removed 2 bases from V and 5 bases from J, with 12 bases in between. The data were taken from a study of beta chain features in type 1 diabetes.

Sequencing input: naive CD4+ T cells from blood. The rearrangement links TRBV7-9 to TRBJ2-5; the D gene is possibly TRBD2 (5 bases). The TCR sequence derives from a man younger than 30 in good health. For the CDR3, the DNA is TGTGCCAGCAGCTTAACACTAGGACGGGAGACCCAGTACTTC. Translated: CASSLTLGRETQYF.